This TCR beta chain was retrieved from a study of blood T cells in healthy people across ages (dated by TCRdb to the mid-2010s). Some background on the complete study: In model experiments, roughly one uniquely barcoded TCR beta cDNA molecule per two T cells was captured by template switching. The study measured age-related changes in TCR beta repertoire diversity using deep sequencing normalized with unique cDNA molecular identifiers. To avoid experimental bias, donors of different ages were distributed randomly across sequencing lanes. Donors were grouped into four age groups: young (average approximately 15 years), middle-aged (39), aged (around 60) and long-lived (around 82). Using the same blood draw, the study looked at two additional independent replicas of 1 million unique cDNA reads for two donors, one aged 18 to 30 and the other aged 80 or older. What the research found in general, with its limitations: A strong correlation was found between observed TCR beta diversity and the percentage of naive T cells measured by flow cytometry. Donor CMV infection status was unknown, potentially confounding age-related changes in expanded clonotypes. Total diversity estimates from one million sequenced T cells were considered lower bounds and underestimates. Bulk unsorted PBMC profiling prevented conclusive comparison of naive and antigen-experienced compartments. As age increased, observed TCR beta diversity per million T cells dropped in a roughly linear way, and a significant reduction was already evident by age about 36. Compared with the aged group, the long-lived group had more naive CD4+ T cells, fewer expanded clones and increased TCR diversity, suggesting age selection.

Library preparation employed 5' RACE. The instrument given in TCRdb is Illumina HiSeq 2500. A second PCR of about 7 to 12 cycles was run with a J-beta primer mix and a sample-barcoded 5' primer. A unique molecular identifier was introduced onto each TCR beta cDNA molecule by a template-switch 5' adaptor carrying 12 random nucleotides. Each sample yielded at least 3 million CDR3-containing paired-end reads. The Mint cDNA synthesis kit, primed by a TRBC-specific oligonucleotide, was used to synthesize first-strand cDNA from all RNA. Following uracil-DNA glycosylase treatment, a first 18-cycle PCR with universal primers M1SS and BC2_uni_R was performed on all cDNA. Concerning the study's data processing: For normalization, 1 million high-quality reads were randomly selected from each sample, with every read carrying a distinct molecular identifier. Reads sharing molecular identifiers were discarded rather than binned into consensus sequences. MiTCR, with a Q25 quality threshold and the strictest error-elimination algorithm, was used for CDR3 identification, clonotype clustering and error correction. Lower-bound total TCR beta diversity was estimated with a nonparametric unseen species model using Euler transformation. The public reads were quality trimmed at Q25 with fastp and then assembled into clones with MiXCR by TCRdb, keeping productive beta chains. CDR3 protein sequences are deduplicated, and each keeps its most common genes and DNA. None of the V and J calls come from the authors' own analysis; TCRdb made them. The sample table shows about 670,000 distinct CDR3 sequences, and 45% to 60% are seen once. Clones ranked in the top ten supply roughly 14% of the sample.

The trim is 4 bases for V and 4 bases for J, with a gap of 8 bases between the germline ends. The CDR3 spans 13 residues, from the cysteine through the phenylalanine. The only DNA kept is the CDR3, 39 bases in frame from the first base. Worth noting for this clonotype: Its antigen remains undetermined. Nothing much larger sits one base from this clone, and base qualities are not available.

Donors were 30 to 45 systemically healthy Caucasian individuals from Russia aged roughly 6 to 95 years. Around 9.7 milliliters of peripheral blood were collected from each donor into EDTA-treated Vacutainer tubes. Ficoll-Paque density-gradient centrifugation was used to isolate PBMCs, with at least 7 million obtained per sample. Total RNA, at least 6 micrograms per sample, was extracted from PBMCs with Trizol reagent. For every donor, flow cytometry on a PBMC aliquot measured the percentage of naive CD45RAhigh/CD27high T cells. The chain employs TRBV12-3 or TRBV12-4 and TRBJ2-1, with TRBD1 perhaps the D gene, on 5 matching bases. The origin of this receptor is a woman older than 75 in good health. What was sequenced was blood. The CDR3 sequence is CASSSTVYNEQFF. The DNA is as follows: TGTGCCAGCAGTTCGACAGTTTACAATGAGCAGTTCTTC.